The source of this T cell receptor (beta chain) is a study of regulatory T cells in long-lasting Graves disease. Time point here: persistent/refractory GD, antithyroid drugs over 5 years with positive TRAb. PBMC-derived RNA was used for the TCR library. As concerns this clonotype: Its target is unknown.

This CDR3 spans 13 amino acids. Germline CDR1 is MNHEY and CDR2 is SMNVEV (reference sequence). The V gene end was trimmed by 6 bases and the J gene end by 4 bases; junction bases not matched to a gene: 5. Researchers made TCR beta libraries by using iRepertoire HTBI primers and running Arm-PCR on CDR3 regions. TCRdb passed the multiplex PCR reads through MiXCR, listing each CDR3 protein once. Altogether 350,000 to 450,000 distinct CDR3 sequences are present, less than 25% being singletons, with the ten largest covering 20%. General study findings and limits: TRBV28, TRBJ1-2 and TRBJ2-5 were segments that persistent disease favored.

The chain has TRBV27 and TRBJ2-7, with 8 bases fitting TRBD2. The sample in question was peripheral blood mononuclear cells (PBMCs), obtained when the disease was refractory, from a patient treated with antithyroid drugs. The TCR comes from a female donor with Graves disease. The CDR3 spells CASRSGGVYEQYF. In DNA, the CDR3 is TGTGCCAGCAGATCGGGGGGGGTATACGAGCAGTACTTC.